The subject of this entry is one T cell receptor beta chain. The sample is drawn from a study of beta chain features in type 1 diabetes. This CDR3 is 16 amino acids long. Trimming cost V 2 bases and J 0 bases; bases outside gene matches: 3. Germline CDR1 SGHNT, CDR2 YYREEE (reference sequence). Sorting with CD45RO/CCR7/CD25/CD127/CD95/CD27 yielded naive, central memory, regulatory and stem-like memory CD4+ cells. Sequencing targeted expressed TCRB transcripts, as all isolated RNA had been reverse transcribed. The protocol was immunoSEQ multiplex PCR, while the TCRdb copy is restricted to in-frame clones and leaves out a portion. This sample carries 150,000 to 200,000 clones, roughly 9.1% of them seen once, and the ten largest clones take about 2.1%.

This clonotype was obtained from a young woman in good health. The source material was central memory CD4+ T cells from blood. The rearrangement uses TRBV5-4 and TRBJ2-1, with 9 bases aligning to TRBD1. The CDR3 region is CASSLGTGSSYNEQFF. The CDR3 DNA reads as TGTGCCAGCAGCTTAGGGACAGGGAGCTCCTACAATGAGCAGTTCTTC.